These 11 T cell receptor beta chains came from one sample sequenced in a study of cytomegalovirus exposure and HLA in healthy donors. Amplification used 60 Vbeta primers and 13 Jbeta primers. The assay was immunoSEQ multiplex PCR, and TCRdb's table has in-frame clones only and misses some. This table lists around 77,000 clones. Input material: PBMCs. The receptors come from a man between 50 and 59 years old in good health and CMV-seropositive.

J is TRBJ2-7 and V is TRBV5-1; 12 bases are a match to TRBD2. Germline V gives CDR1 SGHRS, CDR2 YFSETQ. CDR3 size: 16 residues. V lost 3 bases to trimming and J lost 3 bases; unmatched junction nucleotides: 7. CDR3 protein: CASSSLPSGRVYEQYF. DNA for the CDR3: TGCGCCAGCAGCTCCCTCCCTAGCGGGAGGGTCTACGAGCAGTACTTC.

The chain links TRBV28 to TRBJ1-1; maybe TRBD1 (6 bases). The CDR3 runs 16 residues. V was trimmed by 4 bases and J by 5 bases, leaving 20 bases between them. Germline V lookup: CDR1 MDHEN, CDR2 SYDVKM. The CDR3 DNA reads TGTGCCAGCAGTTCCCCAAGGGGGACCGGGGAGACTGAAGCTTTCTTT. Protein: CASSSPRGTGETEAFF.

CDR3 sequence reads: CASSHTHPDSPNYGYTF. The DNA of the CDR3 is TGCGCCAGCAGCCATACTCATCCCGACAGCCCGAACTATGGCTACACCTTC. This chain connects TRBV4-1 to TRBJ1-2; tentatively, D is TRBD1 (5 bases). Germline V gene sequence: CDR1 MGHRA, CDR2 YSYEKL. V shed 3 bases and J shed 2 bases, with 19 bases lying between them. The CDR3 covers 17 residues.

As concerns this clone: Other DNA sequences from this sample encode an identical CDR3 as well. The CDR3 region has the DNA TGTGCCAGCAGCCCATACCGGGGGACAGGGAACACTGAAGCTTTCTTT. It is translated as CASSPYRGTGNTEAFF. This chain links TRBV9 with TRBJ1-1; 8 bases are shared with TRBD1. CDR3 length: 16 residues. The V gene's germline CDR1 is SGDLS and CDR2 YYNGEE. V shed 4 bases and J 1 base; nucleotides not matched to a gene: 9.

The rearrangement uses TRBV4-1 and TRBJ2-6; D remains ambiguous. The CDR3 is 18 residues long. Germline V gene data show CDR1 as MGHRA and CDR2 as YSYEKL. Trimming removed 0 bases at V and 0 bases at J, with 12 bases between. The CDR3 loop reads CASSQDFDKSSGANVLTF. CDR3 DNA sequence: TGCGCCAGCAGCCAAGATTTTGACAAAAGCTCTGGGGCCAACGTCCTGACTTTC.

This chain connects TRBV6-5 to TRBJ1-1, with D perhaps TRBD1 (6 bases). The germline V and J ends were trimmed by 3 bases and 5 bases, with 16 bases remaining between them. Germline CDR1 is MNHEY and CDR2 is SVGAGI. This CDR3 is built from 15 residues. The CDR3 loop is CASSYVQGTGTEAFF. In DNA form, the CDR3 reads TGTGCCAGCAGTTATGTACAGGGCACGGGAACTGAAGCTTTCTTT.

This rearrangement joins TRBV19 to TRBJ2-5; 7 bases fit TRBD2. V lost 5 bases, J lost 0 bases, and 6 bases stayed unmatched. CDR1 is LNHDA and CDR2 is SQIVND in the germline V gene (reference sequence). CDR3 size: 15 residues. CDR3 in amino acids: CASSPQAGNQETQYF. CDR3 in DNA: TGTGCCAGTAGTCCCCAAGCGGGAAACCAAGAGACCCAGTACTTC.

This chain links TRBV7-9 with TRBJ2-2, with a weak D call TRBD2 (5 bases). V was pared by 2 bases and J by 6 bases, with 13 bases between. The CDR3 has 15 residues. Germline V gene sequence: CDR1 SEHNR, CDR2 FQNEAQ (reference sequence). CDR3 sequence (DNA): TGTGCCAGCAGCTTAAGTGGGAGTGCACCCGGGGAGCTGTTTTTT. Residues: CASSLSGSAPGELFF. The whole variable domain, remainder taken from reference TRBV7-9 and TRBJ2-2, is DTGVSQNPRHKITKRGQNVTFRCDPISEHNRLYWYRQTLGQGPEFLTYFQNEAQLEKSRLLSDRFSAERPKGSFSTLEIQRTEQGDSAMYLCASSLSGSAPGELFFGEGSRLTVL.

The chain joins TRBV11-1 to TRBJ2-3; D might be TRBD1 (6 bases). The CDR3 has 15 residues. Germline V lookup: CDR1 SGHAT, CDR2 FQDESV (reference sequence). V was trimmed by 6 bases and J by 0 bases, leaving 13 bases between them. The CDR3 loop is CASSTGTFSTDTQYF. The CDR3, as DNA: TGTGCCAGCAGTACCGGGACATTTAGCACAGATACGCAGTATTTT.

V usage is TRBV25-1 and J usage is TRBJ2-5; tentative D call: TRBD2 (5 bases). The CDR3 is 13 amino acids. The ends were cut back, 3 bases at V and 5 bases at J, with 10 bases in the middle. Germline V CDR1 and CDR2: MGHDK, SYGVNS. CDR3 sequence reads: CASSDGGRETQYF. The CDR3 coding sequence is TGTGCCAGCAGTGACGGAGGTCGGGAGACCCAGTACTTC.

J is TRBJ1-3 and V is TRBV5-1; D remains ambiguous. Germline CDR1 SGHRS, CDR2 YFSETQ. The CDR3 extends over 16 amino acids. V was shortened by 4 bases and J by 0 bases, with 14 bases between the two germline ends. CDR3 protein: CASSPVGVDSGNTIYF. CDR3 bases: TGCGCCAGCAGCCCGGTCGGGGTCGACTCTGGAAACACCATATATTTT.